This T cell receptor beta chain was identified during a study of CD8 T cells in Susac syndrome. The CDR3 sequence is 14 residues long. V lost 10 bases and J lost 2, with 17 bases in between. Germline CDR1 is SGHNT and CDR2 is YYREEE (reference sequence). RNA, at about 0.45 to 1 ug, was reverse transcribed with random hexamers. One entry per CDR3 protein, called by TCRdb with MiXCR from the immunoSEQ multiplex PCR reads. The sample has around 200,000 distinct CDR3 sequences, about 95% seen once. This clonotype was found once. V is TRBV5-4 and J is TRBJ2-3; a possible D gene is TRBD2 (7 bases). The origin of this receptor is a human donor with multiple sclerosis. Sequenced material: CD4+ T cells from PBMCs. As DNA, the CDR3 is TGTGCCTCCACGGCGGGGGCCCCCACAGATACGCAGTATTTT. Its protein is CASTAGAPTDTQYF.